The clone carrying this T cell receptor beta chain has a handful of counts. A J-beta primer mix and a sample-barcoded 5' primer were used in a second PCR of roughly 7 to 12 cycles. TCRdb reanalysed the 5' RACE reads using MiXCR and keeps one entry per CDR3 protein. The repertoire holds more than 450,000 distinct CDR3 sequences, with about 29% as singletons. The sample is drawn from a study of blood T cells in healthy people across ages. The CDR3 runs to 16 residues. Looked up from germline, CDR1 is SEHNR and CDR2 is FQNEAQ (reference sequence). The V end was cut by 0 bases, the J end by 2 bases, with 14 bases between. A further study also used this sample, focusing on T cells of mothers and their children. From that paper: Barcodes and 2-4 random nucleotides were added by M1S in the second PCR.

The receptor's source is a boy aged 2 to 10 in good health. Sequencing used blood. The chain carries TRBV7-9 and TRBJ2-7; D ambiguous. The CDR3 loop reads CASSLAFGVSAYEQYF. CDR3 sequence (DNA): TGTGCCAGCAGCTTAGCCTTTGGGGTCTCAGCCTACGAGCAGTACTTC.